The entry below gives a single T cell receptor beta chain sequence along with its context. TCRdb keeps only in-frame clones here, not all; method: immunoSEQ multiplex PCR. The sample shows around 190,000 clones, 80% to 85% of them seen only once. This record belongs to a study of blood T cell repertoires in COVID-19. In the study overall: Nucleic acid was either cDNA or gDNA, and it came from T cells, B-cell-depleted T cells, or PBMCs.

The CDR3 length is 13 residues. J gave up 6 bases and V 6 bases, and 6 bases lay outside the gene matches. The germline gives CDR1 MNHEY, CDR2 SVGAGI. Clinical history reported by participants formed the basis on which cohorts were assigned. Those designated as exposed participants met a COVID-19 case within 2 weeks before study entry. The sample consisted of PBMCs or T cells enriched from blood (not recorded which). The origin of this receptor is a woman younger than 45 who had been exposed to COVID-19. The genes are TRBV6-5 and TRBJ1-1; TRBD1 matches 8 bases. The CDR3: CASSPRGLAEAFF. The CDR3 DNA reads TGTGCCAGCAGCCCCAGGGGGCTAGCTGAAGCTTTCTTT.